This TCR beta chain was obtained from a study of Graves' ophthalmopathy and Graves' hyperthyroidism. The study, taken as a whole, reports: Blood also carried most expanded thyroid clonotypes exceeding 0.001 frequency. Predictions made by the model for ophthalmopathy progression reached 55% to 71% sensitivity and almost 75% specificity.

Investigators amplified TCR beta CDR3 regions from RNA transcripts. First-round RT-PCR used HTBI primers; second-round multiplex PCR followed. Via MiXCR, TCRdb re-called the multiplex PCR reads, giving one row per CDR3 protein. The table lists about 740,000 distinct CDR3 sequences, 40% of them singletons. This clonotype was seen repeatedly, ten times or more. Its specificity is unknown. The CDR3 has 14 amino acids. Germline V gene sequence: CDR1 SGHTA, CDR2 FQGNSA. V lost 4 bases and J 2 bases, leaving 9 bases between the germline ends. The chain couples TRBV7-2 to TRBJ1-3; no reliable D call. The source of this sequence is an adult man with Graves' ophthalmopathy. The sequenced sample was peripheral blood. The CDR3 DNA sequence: TGTGCCAGCAGCTCGGGCAGAACTGGAAACACCATATATTTT. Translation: CASSSGRTGNTIYF.